This TCR beta chain was found in a study of blood T cell repertoires in COVID-19. The CDR3 covers 16 residues. V was pared by 0 bases and J by 3 bases, with 4 bases of the junction left unmatched. Germline loops: CDR1 LGHDT, CDR2 YNNKEL (reference sequence). Method: immunoSEQ multiplex PCR; TCRdb's copy keeps in-frame clones and lacks some. The table shows some 240,000 clones, with approximately 82% occurring only once. This chain connects TRBV3-1 (or the pseudogene TRBV3-2) to TRBJ2-7, with 11 bases aligning to TRBD1. The clonotype originates from a woman aged 40-49 years who had recovered from COVID-19. Input material: peripheral blood. The chain's CDR3 is CASSQDRDRGYYEQYF. DNA for the CDR3: TGTGCCAGCAGCCAAGACCGGGACAGGGGGTACTACGAGCAGTACTTC.